This T cell receptor (beta chain) was obtained from a study of control samples from healthy donors and cancer patients. V lost 11 bases and J lost 9; bases outside the gene matches: 13. The CDR3 has 14 residues. Germline V gene sequence: CDR1 LGHNA, CDR2 YNFKEQ. Produced via immunoSEQ multiplex PCR; TCRdb's table is partial and in-frame only. This table holds 150,000 to 200,000 clones, around 90% found once. The clonotype was recovered from a woman aged 50 to 60 in good health. The V call is TRBV4-2, the J call TRBJ2-1; TRBD2 matches 10 bases. Material for sequencing was blood. The CDR3 here is CAVGPSGREGEQFF. CDR3 DNA: TGTGCCGTCGGGCCTAGCGGGAGAGAAGGTGAGCAGTTCTTC.